These 5 T cell receptor beta chains were sequenced from one sample in a study of blood T cell repertoires in COVID-19. Measured with immunoSEQ multiplex PCR; TCRdb has only the in-frame clones, and not every one. This sample yields about 220,000 clones, of which roughly 81% are seen a single time; about 3% belongs to the top ten. Sequenced: peripheral blood. The receptors were gathered from a man aged 50 to 59 who had recovered from COVID-19.

In DNA form, the CDR3 reads TGCGCCAGCAGCCGCGCGACAGGGGGCACAGATACGCAGTATTTT. This translates into CASSRATGGTDTQYF. This chain uses TRBV5-1 with TRBJ2-3; 8 bases match TRBD1. The CDR3 contains 15 residues. Germline-derived CDR1 and CDR2 are SGHRS and YFSETQ. V was clipped by 4 bases and J by 1 base; unmatched bases: 5. Full variable domain (rest looked up from reference TRBV5-1 and TRBJ2-3): KAGVTQTPRYLIKTRGQQVTLSCSPISGHRSVSWYQQTPGQGLQFLFEYFSETQRNKGNFPGRFSGRQFSNSRSEMNVSTLELGDSALYLCASSRATGGTDTQYFGPGTRLTVL.

The V gene is TRBV7-9, the J gene TRBJ1-2; D may be TRBD1 (6 bases). Trimming took 8 bases from V and 8 from J, leaving 24 bases between them. Germline-derived CDR1 and CDR2 are SEHNR and FQNEAQ (reference sequence). This CDR3 contains 15 residues. The CDR3 sequence: CASHPPRAGDWGYTF. CDR3 nucleotide sequence: TGTGCCAGCCACCCCCCAAGGGCAGGGGATTGGGGCTACACCTTC.

The chain joins TRBV4-1 to TRBJ2-3; D gene unclear. CDR3 length: 14 residues. Trimming cost V 3 bases and J 2 bases, with 9 bases left between them. Germline V lookup: CDR1 MGHRA, CDR2 YSYEKL. CDR3 sequence reads: CASSHQLHTDTQYF. Here the CDR3 DNA reads TGCGCCAGCAGCCACCAACTCCACACAGATACGCAGTATTTT.

The V and J genes are TRBV2 and TRBJ2-1, with D tentatively TRBD2 (5 bases). This CDR3 has 14 amino acids. V lost 2 bases, J lost 9 bases, and 14 bases lay in between. Germline CDR1 is SNHLY and CDR2 is FYNNEI. CDR3 loop: CASSELRRGSEQFF. The CDR3 nucleotides read TGTGCCAGCAGTGAATTAAGGAGAGGGAGTGAGCAGTTCTTC.

In this sample, this clone turned up once. The rearrangement links TRBV28 to TRBJ2-7; D perhaps matches TRBD2 (6 bases). The CDR3 consists of 14 residues. The ends were cut back, 6 bases at V and 1 base at J, with 13 bases in the middle. Germline CDR1 MDHEN, CDR2 SYDVKM. The CDR3 protein is CASSFRDLSYEQYF. The DNA of the CDR3 is TGTGCCAGCAGCTTCCGGGACTTATCCTACGAGCAGTACTTC.